Reported below is one T cell receptor beta chain. TCR beta sequences were obtained from blood CD8+ and CD4+ T cells. Negative isolation was used for CD8+ and CD4+ T cells and FACS enrichment for TEMRA cells. This specimen comes from a study of CD8 T cells in Susac syndrome. Germline lookup yields CDR1 GTSNPN and CDR2 SVGIG (reference sequence). CDR3 size: 13 residues. Trimming left V 2 bases short and J 4 bases short, with 9 bases between. When the RNA was reverse transcribed, random hexamers were used with an input of roughly 0.45 to 1 ug. Across 54 Vbeta and 13 Jbeta, TCR beta CDR3 was amplified with immunoSEQ multiplex PCR. One entry per CDR3 protein results from TCRdb running MiXCR on the immunoSEQ multiplex PCR reads. This sample has 150,000 to 200,000 distinct CDR3 sequences, with 94% found just once.

Sequencing was done on a sample of CD4+ T cells from PBMCs. The sequence derives from a human donor with multiple sclerosis. The J gene is TRBJ1-5, the V gene TRBV30; the D is unclear. CDR3 region: CAWSKSGNQPQHF. The DNA of the CDR3 is TGTGCCTGGAGTAAATCGGGAAATCAGCCCCAGCATTTT.